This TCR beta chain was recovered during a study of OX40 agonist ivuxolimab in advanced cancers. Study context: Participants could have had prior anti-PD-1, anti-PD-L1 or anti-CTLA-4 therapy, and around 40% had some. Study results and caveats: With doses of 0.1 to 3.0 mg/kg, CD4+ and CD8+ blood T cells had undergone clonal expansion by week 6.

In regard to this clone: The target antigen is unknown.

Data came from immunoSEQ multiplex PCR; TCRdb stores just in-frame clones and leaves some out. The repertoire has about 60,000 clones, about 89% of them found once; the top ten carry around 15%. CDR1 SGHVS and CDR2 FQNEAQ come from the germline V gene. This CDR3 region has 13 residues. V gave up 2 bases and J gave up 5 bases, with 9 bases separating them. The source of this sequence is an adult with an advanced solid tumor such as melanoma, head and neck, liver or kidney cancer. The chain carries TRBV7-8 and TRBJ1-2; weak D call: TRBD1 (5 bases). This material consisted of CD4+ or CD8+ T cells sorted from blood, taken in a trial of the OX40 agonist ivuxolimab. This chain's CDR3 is CASSLRSGYGYTF. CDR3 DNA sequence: TGTGCCAGCAGCTTACGGTCAGGGTATGGCTACACCTTC.